This T cell receptor beta chain comes out of a study of blood T cell repertoires in COVID-19. About the study: PBMCs, B-cell-depleted T cells, or T cells provided the cDNA or gDNA that made up the material.

The V gene's germline CDR1 is ENHRY and CDR2 SYGVKD. V lost 10 bases to trimming and J lost 2 bases; unmatched junction nucleotides: 4. CDR3 length: 13 residues. Sequencing used immunoSEQ multiplex PCR; TCRdb keeps in-frame clones, though not all of them. The sample shows about 91,000 clones, about 90% of them seen only once. The V call is TRBV10-3, the J call TRBJ1-4, with 7 bases fitting TRBD1. Sequenced material: peripheral blood. This sequence originates from a man between 65 and 79 years old with acute or convalescent COVID-19. This CDR3 is CATSGGTNEKLFF. The CDR3 DNA is TGTGCCACCTCAGGGGGGACTAATGAAAAACTGTTTTTT.